This TCR beta chain emerged from a study of T cell responses to AZD1222 COVID-19 vaccine. Libraries were prepared by immunoSEQ multiplex PCR; TCRdb keeps only in-frame clonotypes and omits some of them. This table holds some 97,000 clones, approximately 90% found once. Germline-derived CDR1 and CDR2 are ENHRY and SYGVKD. CDR3 length equals 15 residues. Trimming took 0 bases from V and 7 from J, leaving 15 bases between them. On this clone: What it binds is not known.

Notes on the study in general: Most donors were white British and more were female, and clonal diversity was possibly underestimated. CD4 TCRs linked to vaccination spanned spike, dominating at 160-218 and 743-854. None of the repertoires were sampled until the peak T cell response had passed. Close to half of spike-specific TCRs reportedly recognize unmutated variant regions.

The TCR originated in an adult in good health. The material sequenced was peripheral blood, taken on day 0 of AZD1222 vaccination. The chain couples TRBV10-3 to TRBJ2-5; perhaps D is TRBD1 or TRBD2 (5 bases each). The CDR3 nucleotides read TGTGCCATCAGTGAGTCCACCCAGGGTGGGGGGACCCAGTACTTC. Encoded protein: CAISESTQGGGTQYF.